This T cell receptor (beta chain) was identified in a study of blood T cell repertoires in COVID-19. Looking at the study overall: The origin of the acute and convalescent COVID-19 samples was the United States, Italy and Spain. Sample material is recorded as cDNA or gDNA derived from T cells, B-cell-depleted T cells, or PBMCs.

Generated by immunoSEQ multiplex PCR, the TCRdb table keeps only in-frame clones and is missing some. Of more than 85,000 clones listed, approximately 85% are singletons. Per the germline V gene, CDR1 is LNHDA and CDR2 is SQIVND (reference sequence). The CDR3 is 17 residues long. Trimming left V 9 bases short and J 0 bases short, with 20 bases between. Sequencing was carried out using peripheral blood. This sequence joins TRBV19 and TRBJ1-4; D is ambiguous. This receptor was identified in a woman aged 60-75 years with acute or convalescent COVID-19. The CDR3 is CASTAPRRPPTNEKLFF. The CDR3 DNA follows: TGTGCCAGCACCGCTCCGAGGAGACCCCCAACTAATGAAAAACTGTTTTTT.